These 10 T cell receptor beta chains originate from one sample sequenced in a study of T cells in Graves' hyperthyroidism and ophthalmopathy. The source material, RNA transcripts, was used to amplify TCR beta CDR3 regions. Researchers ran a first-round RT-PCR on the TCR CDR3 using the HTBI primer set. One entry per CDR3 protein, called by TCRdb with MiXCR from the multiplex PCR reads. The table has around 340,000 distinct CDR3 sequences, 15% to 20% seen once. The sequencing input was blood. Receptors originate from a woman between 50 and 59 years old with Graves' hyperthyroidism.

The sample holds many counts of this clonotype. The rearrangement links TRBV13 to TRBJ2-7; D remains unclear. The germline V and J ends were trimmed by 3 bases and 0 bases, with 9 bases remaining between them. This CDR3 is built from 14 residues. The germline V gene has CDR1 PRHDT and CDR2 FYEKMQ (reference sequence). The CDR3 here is CASSFRRSSYEQYV. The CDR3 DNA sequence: TGTGCCAGCAGCTTCCGCCGGAGCTCCTACGAGCAGTACGTC.

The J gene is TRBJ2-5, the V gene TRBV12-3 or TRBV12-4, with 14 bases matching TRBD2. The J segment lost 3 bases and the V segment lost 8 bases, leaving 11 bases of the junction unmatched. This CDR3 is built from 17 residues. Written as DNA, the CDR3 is TGTGCCAGCGCCCGGGGTGAGGGACTAGCGGGGGAAGAGACCCAGTACTTC. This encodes CASARGEGLAGEETQYF.

The CDR3 coding sequence is TGTGCCAGTAGTAGGGCAGATTTTGGTAATCAGCCCCAGCATTTT. Residues: CASSRADFGNQPQHF. The chain employs TRBV19 and TRBJ1-5; unclear D gene. Germline CDR1 reads LNHDA; CDR2 reads SQIVND (reference sequence). The CDR3 loop spans 15 amino acids. Trimming took 4 bases from V and 4 from J, leaving 14 bases between them. Using reference TRBV19 and TRBJ1-5 for the parts outside the CDR3, the full variable domain is DGGITQSPKYLFRKEGQNVTLSCEQNLNHDAMYWYRQDPGQGLRLIYYSQIVNDFQKGDIAEGYSVSREKKESFPLTVTSAQKNPTAFYLCASSRADFGNQPQHFGDGTRLSIL.

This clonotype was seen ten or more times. The CDR3 reads CASSTSGGSGYTF. The DNA of the CDR3 is TGTGCCAGCAGTACCTCAGGGGGGAGTGGCTACACCTTC. The chain links TRBV28 to TRBJ1-2; 7 nucleotides agree with TRBD1. J was trimmed by 7 bases and V by 5 bases; bases with no gene match: 7. Germline CDR1 and CDR2: MDHEN and SYDVKM. This CDR3 contains 13 residues.

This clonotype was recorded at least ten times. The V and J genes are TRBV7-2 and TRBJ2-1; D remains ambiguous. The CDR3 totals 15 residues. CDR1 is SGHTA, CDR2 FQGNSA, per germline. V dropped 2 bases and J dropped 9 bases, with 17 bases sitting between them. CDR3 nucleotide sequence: TGTGCCAGCAGCTTACGAATCCCCCCGACGGGTGAGCAGTTCTTC. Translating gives CASSLRIPPTGEQFF.

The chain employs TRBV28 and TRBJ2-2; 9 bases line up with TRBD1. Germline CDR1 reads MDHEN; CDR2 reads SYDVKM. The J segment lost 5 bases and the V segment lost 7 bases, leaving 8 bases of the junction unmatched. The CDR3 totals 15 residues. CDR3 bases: TGTGCCAGCACACCACAGGGGGCGGGGACCGGGGAGCTGTTTTTT. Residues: CASTPQGAGTGELFF. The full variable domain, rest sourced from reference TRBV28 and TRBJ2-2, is DVKVTQSSRYLVKRTGEKVFLECVQDMDHENMFWYRQDPGLGLRLIYFSYDVKMKEKGDIPEGYSVSREKKERFSLILESASTNQTSMYLCASTPQGAGTGELFFGEGSRLTVL.

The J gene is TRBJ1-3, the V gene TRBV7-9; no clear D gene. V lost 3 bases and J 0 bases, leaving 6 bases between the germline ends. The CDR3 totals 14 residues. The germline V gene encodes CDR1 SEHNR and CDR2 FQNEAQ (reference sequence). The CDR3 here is CASSLTDSGNTIYF. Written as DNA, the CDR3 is TGTGCCAGCAGCTTGACGGACTCTGGAAACACCATATATTTT.

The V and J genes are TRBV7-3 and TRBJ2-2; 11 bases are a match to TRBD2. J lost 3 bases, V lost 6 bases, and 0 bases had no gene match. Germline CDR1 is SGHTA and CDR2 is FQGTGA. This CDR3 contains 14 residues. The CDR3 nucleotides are TGTGCCAGCAGTAGCGGGAGGGACACCGGGGAGCTGTTTTTT. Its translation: CASSSGRDTGELFF.

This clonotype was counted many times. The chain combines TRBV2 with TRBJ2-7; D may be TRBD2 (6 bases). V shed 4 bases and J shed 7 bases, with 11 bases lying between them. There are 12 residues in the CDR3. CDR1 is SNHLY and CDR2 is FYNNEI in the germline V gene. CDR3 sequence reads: CASSGGAGEQYV. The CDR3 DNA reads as TGTGCCAGCAGTGGAGGGGCGGGAGAGCAGTACGTC.

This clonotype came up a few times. The CDR3 sequence: CASSTSGTGFGNEQFF. The DNA of the CDR3 is TGTGCCAGCAGCACTTCCGGGACAGGGTTTGGCAATGAGCAGTTCTTC. V and J are TRBV28 and TRBJ2-1; the match to TRBD1 covers 9 bases. After removal of 6 bases from V and 6 bases from J, the junction contained 12 bases not matched to a gene. From germline, CDR1 is MDHEN and CDR2 SYDVKM. The CDR3 is 16 residues long.